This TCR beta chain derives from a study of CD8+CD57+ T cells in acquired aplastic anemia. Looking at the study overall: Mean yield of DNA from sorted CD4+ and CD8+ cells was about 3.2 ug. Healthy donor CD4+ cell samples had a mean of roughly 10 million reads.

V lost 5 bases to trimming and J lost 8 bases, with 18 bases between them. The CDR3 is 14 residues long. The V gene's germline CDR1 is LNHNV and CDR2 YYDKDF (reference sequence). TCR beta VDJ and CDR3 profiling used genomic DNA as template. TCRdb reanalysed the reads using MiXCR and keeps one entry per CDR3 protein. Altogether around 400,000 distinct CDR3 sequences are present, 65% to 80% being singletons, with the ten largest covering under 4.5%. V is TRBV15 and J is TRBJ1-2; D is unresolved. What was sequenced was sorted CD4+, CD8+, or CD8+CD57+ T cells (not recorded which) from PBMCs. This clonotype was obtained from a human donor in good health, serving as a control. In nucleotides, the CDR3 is TGTGCCACCAGCGGAGGGAAGGGAGAGGGCGGCTACACCTTC. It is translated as CATSGGKGEGGYTF.